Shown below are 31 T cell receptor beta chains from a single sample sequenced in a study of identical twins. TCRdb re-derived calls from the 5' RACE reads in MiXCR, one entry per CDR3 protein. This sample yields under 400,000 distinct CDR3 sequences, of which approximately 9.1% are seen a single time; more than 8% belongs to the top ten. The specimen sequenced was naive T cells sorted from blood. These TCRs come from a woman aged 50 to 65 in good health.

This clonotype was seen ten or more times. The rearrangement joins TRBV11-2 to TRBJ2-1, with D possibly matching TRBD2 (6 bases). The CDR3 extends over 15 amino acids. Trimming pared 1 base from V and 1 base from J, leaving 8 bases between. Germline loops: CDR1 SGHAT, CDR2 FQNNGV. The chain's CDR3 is CASSLALASYNEQFF. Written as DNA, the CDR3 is TGTGCCAGCAGCTTAGCGCTAGCGTCCTACAATGAGCAGTTCTTC.

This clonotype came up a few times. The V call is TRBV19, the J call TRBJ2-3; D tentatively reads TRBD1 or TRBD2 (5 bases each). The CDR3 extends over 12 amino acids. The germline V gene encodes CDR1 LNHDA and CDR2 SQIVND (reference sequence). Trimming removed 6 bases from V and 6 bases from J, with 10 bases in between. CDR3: CASRGVGDTQYF. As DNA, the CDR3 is TGTGCCAGTAGGGGGGTCGGCGATACGCAGTATTTT.

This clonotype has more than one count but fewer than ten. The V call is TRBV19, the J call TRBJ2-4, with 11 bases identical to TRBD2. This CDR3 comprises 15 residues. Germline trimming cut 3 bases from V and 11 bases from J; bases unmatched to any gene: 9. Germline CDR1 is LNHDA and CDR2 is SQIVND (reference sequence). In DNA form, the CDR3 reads TGTGCCAGTAGTATTGGGCTAGCGGGAGGTAAAGTTCAGTACTTC. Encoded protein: CASSIGLAGGKVQYF.

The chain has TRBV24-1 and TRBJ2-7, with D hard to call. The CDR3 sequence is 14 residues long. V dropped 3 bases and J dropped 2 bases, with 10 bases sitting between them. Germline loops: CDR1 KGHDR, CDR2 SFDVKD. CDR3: CATSDPDPPYEQYF. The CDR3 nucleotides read TGTGCCACCAGTGATCCAGACCCCCCCTACGAGCAGTACTTC.

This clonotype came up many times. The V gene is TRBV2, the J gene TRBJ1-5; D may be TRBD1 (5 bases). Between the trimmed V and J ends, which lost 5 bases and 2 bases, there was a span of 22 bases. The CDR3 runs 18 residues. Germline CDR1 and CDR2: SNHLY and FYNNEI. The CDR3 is CASSWGMGLGEGNQPQHF. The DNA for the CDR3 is TGTGCCAGCAGTTGGGGAATGGGATTAGGGGAGGGCAATCAGCCCCAGCATTTT. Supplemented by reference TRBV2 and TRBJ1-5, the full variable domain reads EPEVTQTPSHQVTQMGQEVILRCVPISNHLYFYWYRQILGQKVEFLVSFYNNEISEKSEIFDDQFSVERPDGSNFTLKIRSTKLEDSAMYFCASSWGMGLGEGNQPQHFGDGTRLSIL.

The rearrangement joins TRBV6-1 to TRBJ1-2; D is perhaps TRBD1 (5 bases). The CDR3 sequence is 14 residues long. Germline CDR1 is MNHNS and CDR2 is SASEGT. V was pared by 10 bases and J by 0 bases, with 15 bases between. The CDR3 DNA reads TGTGCCACCCGGAATGGGGCAACTAACTATGGCTACACCTTC. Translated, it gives CATRNGATNYGYTF.

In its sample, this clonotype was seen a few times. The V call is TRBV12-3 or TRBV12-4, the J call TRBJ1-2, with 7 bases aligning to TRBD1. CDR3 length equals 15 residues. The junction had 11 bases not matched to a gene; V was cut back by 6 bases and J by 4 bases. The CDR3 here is CASSRPSGGSYGYTF. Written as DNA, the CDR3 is TGTGCCAGCAGCCGACCCTCAGGGGGTTCCTATGGCTACACCTTC.

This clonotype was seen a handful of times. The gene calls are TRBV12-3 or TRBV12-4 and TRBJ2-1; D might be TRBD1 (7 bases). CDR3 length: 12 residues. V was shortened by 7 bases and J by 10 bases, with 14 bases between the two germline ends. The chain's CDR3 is CASTQGGREQFF. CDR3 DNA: TGTGCCAGCACCCAGGGGGGAAGGGAGCAGTTCTTC.

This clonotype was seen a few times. The CDR3 nucleotides are TGCGCCAGCAGCTTTCGAGCCCCCGGCGGTGGGAACATTCAGTACTTC. Translated, it gives CASSFRAPGGGNIQYF. The chain combines TRBV5-1 with TRBJ2-4; D remains unclear. Trimming left V 2 bases short and J 7 bases short, with 19 bases between. There are 16 residues in the CDR3. Germline CDR1 SGHRS, CDR2 YFSETQ.

The CDR3 DNA is TGTGCCAGCTCACCACCGCGTCAAGCGACTCCAATCCCTCATACGCAGTATTTT. It yields the protein CASSPPRQATPIPHTQYF. The chain recombines TRBV18 with TRBJ2-3; D is unclear. The CDR3 consists of 18 residues. V was cut by 0 bases and J by 7 bases, with 23 bases left in between. Germline-derived CDR1 and CDR2 are KGHSH and LQKENI.

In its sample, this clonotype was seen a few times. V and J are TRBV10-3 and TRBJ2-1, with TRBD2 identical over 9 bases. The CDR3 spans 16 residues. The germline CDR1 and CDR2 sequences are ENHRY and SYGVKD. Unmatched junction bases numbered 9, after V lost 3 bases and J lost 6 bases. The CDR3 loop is CAISEAGGQTRNEQFF. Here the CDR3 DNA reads TGTGCCATCAGTGAAGCGGGAGGCCAGACTCGCAATGAGCAGTTCTTC.

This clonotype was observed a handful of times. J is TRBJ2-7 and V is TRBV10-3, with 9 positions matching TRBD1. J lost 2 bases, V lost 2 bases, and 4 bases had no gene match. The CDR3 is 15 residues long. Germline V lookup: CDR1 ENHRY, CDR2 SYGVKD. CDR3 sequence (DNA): TGTGCCATCAGTGAGGGAACAGGGGGCCCCTACGAGCAGTACGTC. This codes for CAISEGTGGPYEQYV.

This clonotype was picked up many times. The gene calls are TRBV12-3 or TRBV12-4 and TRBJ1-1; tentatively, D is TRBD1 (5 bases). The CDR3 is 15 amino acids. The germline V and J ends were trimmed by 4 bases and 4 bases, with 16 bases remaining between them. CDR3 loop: CASSSTGTSGTEAFF. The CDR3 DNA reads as TGTGCCAGCAGTTCCACAGGCACCTCGGGCACTGAAGCTTTCTTT.

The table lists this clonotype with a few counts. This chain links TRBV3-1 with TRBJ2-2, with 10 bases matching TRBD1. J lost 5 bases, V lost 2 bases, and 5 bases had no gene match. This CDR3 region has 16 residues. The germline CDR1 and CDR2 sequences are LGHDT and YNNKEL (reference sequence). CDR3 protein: CASSQTGTGETGELFF. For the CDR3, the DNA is TGTGCCAGCAGCCAAACCGGGACAGGGGAAACCGGGGAGCTGTTTTTT.

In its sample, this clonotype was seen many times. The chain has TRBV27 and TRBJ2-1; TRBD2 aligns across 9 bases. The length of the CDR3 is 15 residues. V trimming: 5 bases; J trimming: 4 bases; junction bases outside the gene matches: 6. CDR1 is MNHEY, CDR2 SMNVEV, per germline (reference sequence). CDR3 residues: CASSLSGRPYNEQFF. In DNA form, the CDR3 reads TGTGCCAGCAGTCTCAGCGGGAGGCCTTACAATGAGCAGTTCTTC.

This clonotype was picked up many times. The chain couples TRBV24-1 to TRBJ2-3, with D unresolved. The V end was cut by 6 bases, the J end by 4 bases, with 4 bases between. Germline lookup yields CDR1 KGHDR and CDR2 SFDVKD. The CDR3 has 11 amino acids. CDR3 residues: CATSLADTQYF. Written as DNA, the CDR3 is TGTGCCACCAGTCTGGCAGATACGCAGTATTTT.

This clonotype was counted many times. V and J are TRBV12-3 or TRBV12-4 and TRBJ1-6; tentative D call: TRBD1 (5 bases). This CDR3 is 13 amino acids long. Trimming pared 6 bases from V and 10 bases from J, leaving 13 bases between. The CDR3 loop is CASSQGLGSPLHF. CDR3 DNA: TGTGCCAGCAGCCAGGGCTTAGGATCACCCCTCCACTTT.

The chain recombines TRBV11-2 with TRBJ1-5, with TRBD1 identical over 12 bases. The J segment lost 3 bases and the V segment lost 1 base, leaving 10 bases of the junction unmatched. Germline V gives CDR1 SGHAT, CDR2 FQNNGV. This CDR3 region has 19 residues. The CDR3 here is CASSLGLVSGQGANQPQHF. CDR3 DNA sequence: TGTGCCAGCAGCTTAGGTTTGGTGTCGGGACAGGGGGCCAATCAGCCCCAGCATTTT.

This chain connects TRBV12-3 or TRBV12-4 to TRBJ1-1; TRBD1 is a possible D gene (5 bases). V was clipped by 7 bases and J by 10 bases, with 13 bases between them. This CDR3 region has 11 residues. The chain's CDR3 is CASTVWGGAFF. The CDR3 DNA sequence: TGTGCCAGCACCGTATGGGGGGGAGCTTTCTTT.

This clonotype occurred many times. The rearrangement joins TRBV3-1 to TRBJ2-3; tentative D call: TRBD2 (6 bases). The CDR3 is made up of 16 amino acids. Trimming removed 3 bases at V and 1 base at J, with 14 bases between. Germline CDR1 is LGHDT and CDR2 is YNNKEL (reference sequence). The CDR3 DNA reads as TGTGCCAGCAGCCATGATCTAGCGCGCGGCACAGATACGCAGTATTTT. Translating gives CASSHDLARGTDTQYF.

CDR3 coding DNA: TGTGCCAGCAGCTTAGTGGGGACAGGGGCGGGTCATGAGCAGTTCTTC. Translated: CASSLVGTGAGHEQFF. This chain uses TRBV11-3 with TRBJ2-1, with 10 bases matching TRBD1. Germline CDR1 and CDR2: SGHNT and YENEEA. This CDR3 comprises 16 residues. V was pared by 1 base and J by 8 bases, with 8 bases of the junction left unmatched.

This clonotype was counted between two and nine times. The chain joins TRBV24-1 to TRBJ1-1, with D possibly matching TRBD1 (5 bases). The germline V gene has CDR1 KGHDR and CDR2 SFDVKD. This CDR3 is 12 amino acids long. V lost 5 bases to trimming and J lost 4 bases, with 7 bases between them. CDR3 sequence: CATSAGSTEAFF. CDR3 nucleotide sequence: TGTGCCACCAGTGCAGGGAGCACTGAAGCTTTCTTT.

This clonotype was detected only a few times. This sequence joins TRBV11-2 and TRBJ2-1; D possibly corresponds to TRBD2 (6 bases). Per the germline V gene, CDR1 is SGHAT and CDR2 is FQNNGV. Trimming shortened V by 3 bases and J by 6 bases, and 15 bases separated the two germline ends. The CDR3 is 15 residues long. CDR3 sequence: CASSFLRRESNEQFF. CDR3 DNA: TGTGCCAGCAGCTTCCTCCGGAGGGAGAGCAATGAGCAGTTCTTC.

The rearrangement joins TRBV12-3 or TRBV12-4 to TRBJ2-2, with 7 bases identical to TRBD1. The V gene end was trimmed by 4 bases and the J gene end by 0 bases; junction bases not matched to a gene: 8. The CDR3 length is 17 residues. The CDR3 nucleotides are TGTGCCAGCAGTTCCCTCCGGGACAGACCGAACACCGGGGAGCTGTTTTTT. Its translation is CASSSLRDRPNTGELFF.

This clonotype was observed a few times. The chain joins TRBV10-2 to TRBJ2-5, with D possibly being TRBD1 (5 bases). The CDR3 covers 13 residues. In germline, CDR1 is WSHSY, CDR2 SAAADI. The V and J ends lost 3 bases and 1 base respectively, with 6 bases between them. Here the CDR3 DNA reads TGCGCCAGCAGTGAAACAGGCCAAGAGACCCAGTACTTC. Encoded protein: CASSETGQETQYF.

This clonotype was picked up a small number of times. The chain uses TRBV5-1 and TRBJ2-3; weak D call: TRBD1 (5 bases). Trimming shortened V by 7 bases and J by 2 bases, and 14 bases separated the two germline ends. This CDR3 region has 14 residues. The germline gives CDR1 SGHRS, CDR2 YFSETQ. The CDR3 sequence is CASYGREITDTQYF. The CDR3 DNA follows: TGCGCCAGCTATGGCAGGGAAATCACAGATACGCAGTATTTT. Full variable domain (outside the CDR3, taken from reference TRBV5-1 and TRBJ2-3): KAGVTQTPRYLIKTRGQQVTLSCSPISGHRSVSWYQQTPGQGLQFLFEYFSETQRNKGNFPGRFSGRQFSNSRSEMNVSTLELGDSALYLCASYGREITDTQYFGPGTRLTVL.

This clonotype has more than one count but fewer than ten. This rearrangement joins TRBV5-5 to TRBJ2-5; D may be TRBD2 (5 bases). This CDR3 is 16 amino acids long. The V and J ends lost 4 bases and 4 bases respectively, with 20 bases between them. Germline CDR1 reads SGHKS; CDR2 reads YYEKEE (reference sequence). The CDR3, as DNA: TGTGCCAGCAGCAAAGGACTCCCCGCGGTACCAGAGACCCAGTACTTC. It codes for CASSKGLPAVPETQYF.

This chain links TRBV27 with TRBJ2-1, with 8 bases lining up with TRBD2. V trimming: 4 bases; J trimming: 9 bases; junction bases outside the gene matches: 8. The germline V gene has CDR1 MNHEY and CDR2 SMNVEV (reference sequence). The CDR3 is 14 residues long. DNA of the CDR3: TGTGCCAGCAGTTGGGGGACTAGTGAGCTTGAGCAGTTCTTC. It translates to CASSWGTSELEQFF.

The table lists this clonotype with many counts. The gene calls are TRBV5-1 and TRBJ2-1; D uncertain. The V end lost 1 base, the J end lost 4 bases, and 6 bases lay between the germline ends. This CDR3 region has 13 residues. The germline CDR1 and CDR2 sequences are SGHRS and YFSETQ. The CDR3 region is CASSLFGYNEQFF. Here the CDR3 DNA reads TGCGCCAGCAGCTTGTTTGGATACAATGAGCAGTTCTTC.

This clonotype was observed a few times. The CDR3: CASSLAFGTGDTGELFF. CDR3 in DNA: TGTGCCAGCAGTTTAGCGTTCGGGACAGGGGACACCGGGGAGCTGTTTTTT. The V and J genes are TRBV12-3 or TRBV12-4 and TRBJ2-2, with 10 bases that match TRBD1. This CDR3 comprises 17 residues. Unmatched junction bases numbered 4, after V lost 0 bases and J lost 3 bases.

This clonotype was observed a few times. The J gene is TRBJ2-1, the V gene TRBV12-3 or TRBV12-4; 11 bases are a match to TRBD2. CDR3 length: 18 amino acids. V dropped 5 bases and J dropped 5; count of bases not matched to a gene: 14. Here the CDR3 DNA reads TGTGCCAGCAGTCCCGGGACTAGCGGCAACCCGCGGAACAATGAGCAGTTCTTC. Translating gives CASSPGTSGNPRNNEQFF.